Presented here are 22 T cell receptor beta chains from one specimen sequenced in a study of blood T cell repertoires in COVID-19. Some clones are missing from TCRdb's copy, which holds only in-frame ones; the method was immunoSEQ multiplex PCR. The table records fewer than 300,000 clones, roughly 90% of them present only once. Input material: peripheral blood. Source of these receptors: a woman in her 30s with COVID-19, enrolled during active disease.

The chain combines TRBV7-8 with TRBJ2-7; 12 positions match TRBD2. Germline loops: CDR1 SGHVS, CDR2 FQNEAQ. Germline trimming cut 5 bases from V and 7 bases from J; bases unmatched to any gene: 15. This CDR3 is built from 17 residues. CDR3 loop: CASSEMPGLAGLSEQYF. The DNA of the CDR3 is TGTGCCAGCAGCGAGATGCCGGGACTAGCGGGCCTTTCTGAGCAGTACTTC.

The genes are TRBV28 and TRBJ2-3, with 8 nucleotides matching TRBD2. Germline V CDR1 and CDR2: MDHEN, SYDVKM. This CDR3 spans 16 amino acids. V shed 5 bases and J 3 bases; nucleotides not matched to a gene: 10. As DNA, the CDR3 is TGTGCCAGCAGTCCTAAGCGGGGGACGGCGACAGATACGCAGTATTTT. It specifies CASSPKRGTATDTQYF.

The V and J genes are TRBV18 and TRBJ2-5, with TRBD2 matching over 7 bases. This CDR3 comprises 16 residues. Germline trimming cut 0 bases from V and 5 bases from J; bases unmatched to any gene: 9. Germline V CDR1 and CDR2: KGHSH, LQKENI. Here the CDR3 reads CASSPPGTTSGETQYF. Here the CDR3 DNA reads TGTGCCAGCTCACCACCCGGGACTACGAGCGGGGAGACCCAGTACTTC.

The V and J genes are TRBV25-1 and TRBJ1-2; 10 nucleotides line up with TRBD1. The CDR3 length is 15 residues. CDR1 MGHDK and CDR2 SYGVNS come from the germline V gene. Trimming removed 3 bases from V and 5 bases from J; junction bases left unmatched: 6. The CDR3 DNA follows: TGTGCCAGCAGTGACGCCGGACAGGGGGAGTATGGCTACACCTTC. Its protein is CASSDAGQGEYGYTF.

The chain joins TRBV6-1 to TRBJ2-1, with 10 bases that match TRBD2. This CDR3 has 16 amino acids. CDR1 is MNHNS, CDR2 SASEGT, per germline. J gave up 3 bases and V 8 bases, and 10 bases lay outside the gene matches. Written as DNA, the CDR3 is TGTGCCAGCTGTCAAGAAACTAGCGGGATCTACAATGAGCAGTTCTTC. Translated: CASCQETSGIYNEQFF.

The J gene is TRBJ1-1, the V gene TRBV5-4; D possibly corresponds to TRBD1 (5 bases). The CDR3 has 14 amino acids. Germline V gives CDR1 SGHNT, CDR2 YYREEE (reference sequence). V was shortened by 7 bases and J by 1 base, with 14 bases between the two germline ends. The CDR3 DNA follows: TGTGCCAGCCGCCGACAGCTAACGAACACTGAAGCTTTCTTT. Translation: CASRRQLTNTEAFF.

The chain uses TRBV28 and TRBJ1-5; TRBD1 aligns across 8 bases. Trimming took 6 bases from V and 3 from J; bases not matched to a gene: 7. Germline loops: CDR1 MDHEN, CDR2 SYDVKM. This CDR3 comprises 15 residues. The CDR3 region is CASSETGAPNQPQHF. CDR3 DNA sequence: TGTGCCAGCAGCGAGACAGGGGCCCCCAATCAGCCCCAGCATTTT.

The rearrangement joins TRBV28 to TRBJ1-5; 11 nucleotides line up with TRBD1. This CDR3 region has 16 residues. With 5 bases clipped from V and 7 bases from J, the junction kept 10 bases outside the gene matches. The germline CDR1 and CDR2 sequences are MDHEN and SYDVKM. As DNA, the CDR3 is TGTGCCAGCAGTGTCGGGACAGGGGGTCGGGAACAGCCCCAGCATTTT. Its protein is CASSVGTGGREQPQHF.

This chain joins TRBV27 and TRBJ1-2; TRBD1 matches 12 bases. V shed 8 bases and J 3 bases; nucleotides not matched to a gene: 16. The CDR3 is made up of 18 amino acids. Germline-derived CDR1 and CDR2 are MNHEY and SMNVEV (reference sequence). The CDR3 protein is CASAGQGALDGFYYGYTF. The CDR3 DNA follows: TGTGCCAGCGCGGGACAGGGGGCGCTCGATGGTTTTTACTATGGCTACACCTTC.

The rearrangement links TRBV28 to TRBJ2-7; 10 nucleotides align to TRBD1. Germline V gives CDR1 MDHEN, CDR2 SYDVKM. With V trimmed by 6 bases and J by 3 bases, 14 bases remained unmatched. The length of the CDR3 is 17 residues. For the CDR3, the DNA is TGTGCCAGCAGAACCGGGACAGGGGACCGGGAGTTCTACGAGCAGTACTTC. It translates to CASRTGTGDREFYEQYF. The full variable domain, completed using reference TRBV28 and TRBJ2-7, is DVKVTQSSRYLVKRTGEKVFLECVQDMDHENMFWYRQDPGLGLRLIYFSYDVKMKEKGDIPEGYSVSREKKERFSLILESASTNQTSMYLCASRTGTGDREFYEQYFGPGTRLTVT.

J is TRBJ2-1 and V is TRBV6-5; 13 bases match TRBD2. Germline V gene sequence: CDR1 MNHEY, CDR2 SVGAGI. V lost 7 bases to trimming and J lost 4 bases; unmatched junction nucleotides: 4. The CDR3 runs 15 residues. CDR3 DNA sequence: TGTGCCAGCATACCGGGACTAGCGGGATACAATGAGCAGTTCTTC. It translates to CASIPGLAGYNEQFF.

The chain joins TRBV19 to TRBJ1-5, with D perhaps matching TRBD1 (6 bases). The CDR3 sequence is 14 residues long. Trimming left V 4 bases short and J 4 bases short, with 11 bases between. CDR1 LNHDA and CDR2 SQIVND come from the germline V gene (reference sequence). CDR3 sequence: CASSSGGINQPQHF. The CDR3 region has the DNA TGTGCCAGTAGTAGTGGGGGCATTAATCAGCCCCAGCATTTT. Looking up the rest from reference TRBV19 and TRBJ1-5 gives the full variable domain: DGGITQSPKYLFRKEGQNVTLSCEQNLNHDAMYWYRQDPGQGLRLIYYSQIVNDFQKGDIAEGYSVSREKKESFPLTVTSAQKNPTAFYLCASSSGGINQPQHFGDGTRLSIL.

The chain combines TRBV27 with TRBJ1-1; D is unresolved. CDR1 MNHEY and CDR2 SMNVEV come from the germline V gene (reference sequence). The V end was cut by 6 bases, the J end by 8 bases, with 16 bases between. This CDR3 spans 13 amino acids. CDR3 sequence (DNA): TGTGCCAGCAGCGAGCCCAACAGTGACGAAGCTTTCTTT. Its protein is CASSEPNSDEAFF.

V gene TRBV7-3 combines with J gene TRBJ1-6; 9 bases are shared with TRBD1. The length of the CDR3 is 14 residues. Per the germline V gene, CDR1 is SGHTA and CDR2 is FQGTGA. The V and J ends lost 2 bases and 8 bases, in that order; junction bases with no gene match: 1. CDR3 nucleotide sequence: TGTGCCAGCAGCTTAGGACAGGGGTATTCACCCCTCCACTTT. This gives the protein CASSLGQGYSPLHF.

This chain joins TRBV16 and TRBJ1-5; D call uncertain. Trimming left V 4 bases short and J 4 bases short, with 11 bases between. This CDR3 comprises 14 residues. Germline CDR1 and CDR2: KGHSY and FQNENV. This CDR3 is CASSPHDTNQPQHF. The CDR3 DNA reads TGTGCCAGCAGCCCGCATGACACGAATCAGCCCCAGCATTTT.

This clone is a singleton in its sample. The J gene is TRBJ1-2, the V gene TRBV27, with a possible D match to TRBD1 (5 bases). The ends were cut back, 5 bases at V and 5 bases at J, with 12 bases in the middle. This CDR3 is 13 amino acids long. The germline V gene has CDR1 MNHEY and CDR2 SMNVEV (reference sequence). Written as DNA, the CDR3 is TGTGCCAGCAGTCCCCCCGGGGGTTATGGCTACACCTTC. As protein: CASSPPGGYGYTF.

The chain uses TRBV5-8 and TRBJ2-1; 9 positions match TRBD1. V shed 4 bases and J 3 bases; nucleotides not matched to a gene: 8. The CDR3 is made up of 16 amino acids. Germline CDR1 SGHTS, CDR2 YDEGEE. The CDR3 is CASSGNWDRDYNEQFF. The CDR3 coding sequence is TGTGCCAGCAGCGGGAATTGGGACAGGGACTACAATGAGCAGTTCTTC.

This chain connects TRBV24-1 to TRBJ2-2, with 9 bases that match TRBD1. This CDR3 comprises 16 residues. V was clipped by 4 bases and J by 5 bases; unmatched bases: 7. CDR1 and CDR2 from the germline V gene are KGHDR and SFDVKD. Here the CDR3 reads CATSDHGQGKTGELFF. Written as DNA, the CDR3 is TGTGCCACCAGTGACCATGGACAGGGGAAGACCGGGGAGCTGTTTTTT.

V gene TRBV19 combines with J gene TRBJ2-5, with TRBD2 identical over 14 bases. Germline assignment: CDR1 LNHDA and CDR2 SQIVND (reference sequence). The CDR3 consists of 17 residues. The V gene end was trimmed by 0 bases and the J gene end by 3 bases; junction bases not matched to a gene: 3. CDR3 DNA: TGTGCCAGTAGTATAGATCGGGGACTAGCGGGAGAAGAGACCCAGTACTTC. It encodes CASSIDRGLAGEETQYF.

The rearrangement uses TRBV7-9 and TRBJ2-2; TRBD2 matches at 12 bases. CDR1 SEHNR and CDR2 FQNEAQ come from the germline V gene (reference sequence). V shed 5 bases, J shed 5 bases, and the junction held 6 bases outside the gene matches. The CDR3 length is 16 residues. This CDR3 is CASSPLAGGKTGELFF. CDR3 nucleotides: TGTGCCAGCAGCCCCCTAGCGGGAGGGAAAACCGGGGAGCTGTTTTTT.

This clone showed up just once. Mismatch with germline at one junction end may stem from a read error. The V gene is TRBV27, the J gene TRBJ2-5; D may be TRBD1 (5 bases). This CDR3 region has 13 residues. Germline V gene sequence: CDR1 MNHEY, CDR2 SMNVEV (reference sequence). CDR3 loop: CASSLGAQQTQYF. Here the CDR3 DNA reads TGTGCCAGCAGTTTAGGGGCCCAACAGACCCAGTACTTC.

This chain uses TRBV20-1 with TRBJ1-1; D unresolved. The CDR3 is made up of 11 amino acids. Looked up from germline, CDR1 is DFQATT and CDR2 is SNEGSKA (reference sequence). The ends were cut back, 6 bases at V and 4 bases at J, with 9 bases in the middle. CDR3 protein: CSALRITEAFF. For the CDR3, the DNA is TGCAGTGCCCTGAGGATCACTGAAGCTTTCTTT.